Here is one T cell receptor beta chain with its context. This clonotype has more than one count but fewer than ten. There is no known antigen for this receptor. Per-base quality was not reported, and no clone a single base away is much larger than it. RNA was extracted using the RNeasy kit, and roughly 0.5 to 1 microgram was reverse transcribed with random hexamers. The immunoSEQ multiplex PCR assay, which covers 54 Vbeta and 13 Jbeta segments, was used to amplify TCR beta CDR3 regions. PCR amplification bias was corrected by using a synthetic template baseline for primer optimization and computational correction. The study's own analysis went as follows. Reads were assigned to V, D and J genes according to IMGT and analyzed in immunoSEQ Analyzer, with only productive sequences retained. Clonality was computed as one minus Shannon entropy normalized by log2 of the number of productive unique sequences. For each patient and control, public and private clones were evaluated among the 100 most prevalent clones. Clones were defined as Susac-specific when absent from the healthy and MS cohorts, from roughly 1,100 published viral clones and from other ImmuneACCESS disease sequences. TCRdb reworked the public reads: Q25 trimming with fastp, MiXCR clone assembly, productive beta chains retained. Every CDR3 protein is listed once, alongside the most common genes and DNA of its rows. TCRdb assigned the V and J calls; the authors' analysis was not used. The sample table holds fewer than 350,000 distinct CDR3 sequences, of which 92% were seen once. The leading ten clones occupy less than 0.08% of the sample.

Peripheral blood CD8+ and CD4+ T cells from healthy donors, Susac syndrome patients and multiple sclerosis patients were profiled using high-throughput TCR beta sequencing. Treatment-naive patients with stable or active relapsing-remitting disease fulfilling revised McDonald criteria were used as multiple sclerosis controls. Bulk CD8+ and CD4+ T cells were purified by magnetic negative isolation, while CD8+ TEMRA cells were enriched using FACS. Blood was drawn into EDTA tubes, processed within 24 hours, and PBMCs were isolated by density gradient centrifugation. PBMCs intended for TCR sequencing were frozen in liquid nitrogen and were later thawed in a 37 degrees C water bath. The sorted or isolated CD4+, CD8+ and CD8+ TEMRA cells reached a purity of at least 90%. The sample comes from a study of CD8 T cells in Susac syndrome (dated by TCRdb to between 2018 and 2021). At the level of the whole study: The study used repertoire sequencing to test whether antigen drove CD8+ T cell activation and differentiation in Susac syndrome.

Study-level results and caveats: The number of individuals in the TCR sequencing and HLA analysis was recognized as being relatively small.

This receptor was obtained from a human donor with multiple sclerosis. The sample comprised CD4+ T cells from PBMCs.

The CDR3 region: CASSEYGGTYEQYF. The DNA sequence reads TGTGCCAGCAGTGAGTATGGCGGAACCTACGAGCAGTACTTC. The chain is made from TRBV2 and TRBJ2-7; no D gene call is confident. V gives up 3 bases and J gives up 2 bases, and the segment between their germline ends measures 11 bases. The germline V gene sets CDR1 to SNHLY and CDR2 to FYNNEI. From the cysteine through the phenylalanine, the CDR3 covers 14 amino acids. Here the CDR3 DNA is all that survives: 42 bases in frame from base 1.